The subject of this entry is one TCR beta chain. What it binds is unknown. TCRdb re-called the 5' RACE reads; every CDR3 protein appears as one record, without DNA. This sample's clone table lists 250,000 or so distinct CDR3 sequences. This entry is derived from a study of T cells expressing NK-cell markers. Findings of the study overall: The CD3+CD56-NKG2C+ fraction of a few donors was also led by these clonotypes.

The CDR3 is made up of 17 amino acids. In germline, CDR1 is MNHEY, CDR2 SMNVEV (reference sequence). This chain uses TRBV27 with TRBJ2-1; TCRdb's D call of TRBD2 is untestable without DNA. The receptor's source is a woman between 18 and 70 years old in good health. The material sequenced was blood T cells: a sorted CD56 or NKG2C T cell subset, CD4+ or CD8+ T cells, or bulk PBMC T cells (not recorded which). The CDR3 is CASSSPSTSGRYNEQFF.